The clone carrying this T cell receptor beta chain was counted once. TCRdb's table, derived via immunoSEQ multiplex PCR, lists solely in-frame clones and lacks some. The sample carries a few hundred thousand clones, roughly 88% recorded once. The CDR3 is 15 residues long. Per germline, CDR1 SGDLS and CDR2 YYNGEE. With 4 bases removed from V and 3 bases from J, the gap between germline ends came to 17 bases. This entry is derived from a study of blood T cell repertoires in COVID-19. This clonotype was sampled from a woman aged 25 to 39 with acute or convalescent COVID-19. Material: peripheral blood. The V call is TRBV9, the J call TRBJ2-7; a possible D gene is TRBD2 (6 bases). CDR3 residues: CASSPRLGGIYEQYF. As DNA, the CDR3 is TGTGCCAGCAGCCCTCGACTGGGCGGGATCTACGAGCAGTACTTC.